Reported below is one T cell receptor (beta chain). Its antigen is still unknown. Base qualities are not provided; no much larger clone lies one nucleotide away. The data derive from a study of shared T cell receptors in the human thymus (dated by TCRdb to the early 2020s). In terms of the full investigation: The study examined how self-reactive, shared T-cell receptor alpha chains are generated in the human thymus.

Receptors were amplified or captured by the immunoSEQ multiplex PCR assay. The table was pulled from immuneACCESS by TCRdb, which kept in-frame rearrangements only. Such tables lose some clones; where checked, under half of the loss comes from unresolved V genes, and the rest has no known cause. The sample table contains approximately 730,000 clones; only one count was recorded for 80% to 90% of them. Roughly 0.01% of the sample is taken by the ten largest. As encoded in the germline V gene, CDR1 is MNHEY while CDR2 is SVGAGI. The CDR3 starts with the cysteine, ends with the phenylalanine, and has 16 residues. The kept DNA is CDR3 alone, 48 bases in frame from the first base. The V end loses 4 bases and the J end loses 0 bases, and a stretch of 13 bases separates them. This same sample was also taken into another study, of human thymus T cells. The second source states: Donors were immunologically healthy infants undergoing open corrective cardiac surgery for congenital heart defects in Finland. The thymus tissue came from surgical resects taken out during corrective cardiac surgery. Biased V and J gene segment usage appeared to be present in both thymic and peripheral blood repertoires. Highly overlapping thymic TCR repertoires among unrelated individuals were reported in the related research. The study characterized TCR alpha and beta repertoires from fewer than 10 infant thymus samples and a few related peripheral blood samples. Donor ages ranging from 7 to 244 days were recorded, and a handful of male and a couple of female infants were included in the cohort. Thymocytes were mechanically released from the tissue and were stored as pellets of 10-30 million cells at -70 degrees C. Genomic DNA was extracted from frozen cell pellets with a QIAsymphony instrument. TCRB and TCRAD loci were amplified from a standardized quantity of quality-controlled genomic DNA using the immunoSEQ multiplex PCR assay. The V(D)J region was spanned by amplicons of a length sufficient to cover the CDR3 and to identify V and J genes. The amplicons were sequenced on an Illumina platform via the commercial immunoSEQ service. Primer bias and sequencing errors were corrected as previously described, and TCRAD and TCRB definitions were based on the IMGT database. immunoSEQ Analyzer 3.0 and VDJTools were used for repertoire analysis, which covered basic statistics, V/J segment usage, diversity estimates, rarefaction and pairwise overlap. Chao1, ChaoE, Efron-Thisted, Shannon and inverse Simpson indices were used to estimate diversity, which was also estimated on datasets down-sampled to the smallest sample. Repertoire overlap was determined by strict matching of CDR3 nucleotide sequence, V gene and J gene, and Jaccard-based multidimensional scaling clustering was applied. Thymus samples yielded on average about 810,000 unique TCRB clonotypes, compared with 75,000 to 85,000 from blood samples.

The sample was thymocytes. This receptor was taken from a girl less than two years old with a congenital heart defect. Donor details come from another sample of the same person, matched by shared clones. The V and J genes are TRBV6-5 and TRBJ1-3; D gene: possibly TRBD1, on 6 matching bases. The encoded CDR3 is CASSCHRDLSGNTIYF. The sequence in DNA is TGTGCCAGCAGTTGCCACAGGGACCTCTCTGGAAACACCATATATTTT.